A selection of T cell receptor beta chains follows, all from one sample in a study of beta chain features in type 1 diabetes. The protocol was immunoSEQ multiplex PCR, while the TCRdb copy is restricted to in-frame clones and leaves out a portion. The repertoire includes more than 250,000 clones, approximately 14% of them detected once, and 0.017% sits in the top ten. Sequencing was carried out using naive CD4+ T cells from blood. Receptors originate from a man younger than 40 with type 1 diabetes. CDR3s include the opening cysteine and the closing phenylalanine or tryptophan. Fields, in order: clone size, D gene, J gene, V gene, CDR3 protein, CDR3 DNA. A D gene is named only where the DNA matches it firmly. Expanded clones are given a class, and other clones once, few, many or no size at all.

size: few; D: .; J: TRBJ2-5; V: TRBV5-1; CDR3: CASSLASWEETQYF; DNA: TGCGCCAGCAGCTTGGCTAGTTGGGAAGAGACCCAGTACTTC
size: few; D: .; J: TRBJ1-1; V: TRBV5-1; CDR3: CASSLDVGGAREAFF; DNA: TGCGCCAGCAGCTTGGACGTAGGGGGAGCAAGGGAAGCTTTCTTT
size: few; D: .; J: TRBJ2-3; V: TRBV9; CDR3: CASSPYGDTQYF; DNA: TGTGCCAGCAGCCCCTACGGAGATACGCAGTATTTT
size: .; D: .; J: TRBJ2-1; V: TRBV9; CDR3: CASSVRDSSYNEQFF; DNA: TGTGCCAGCAGCGTCCGGGATAGCTCCTACAATGAGCAGTTCTTC
size: .; D: .; J: TRBJ2-5; V: TRBV15; CDR3: CATSRAKGLLQETQYF; DNA: TGTGCCACCAGCAGAGCCAAGGGGCTGCTTCAAGAGACCCAGTACTTC
size: .; D: TRBD2; J: TRBJ2-7; V: TRBV5-4; CDR3: CASSDPGTTPYEQYF; DNA: TGTGCCAGCAGCGATCCCGGGACTACCCCCTACGAGCAGTACTTC
size: few; D: .; J: TRBJ2-7; V: TRBV5-1; CDR3: CASSDAPGSGSYEQYF; DNA: TGCGCCAGCAGCGATGCCCCGGGGTCCGGGTCCTACGAGCAGTACTTC
size: .; D: TRBD2; J: TRBJ2-6; V: TRBV4-3; CDR3: CASSPGLAGALMGGANVLTF; DNA: TGCGCCAGCAGCCCCGGACTAGCGGGAGCCCTAATGGGAGGGGCCAACGTCCTGACTTTC
size: .; D: TRBD1; J: TRBJ1-1; V: TRBV19; CDR3: CASRTGGPVAFF; DNA: TGTGCCAGTAGGACAGGGGGTCCCGTCGCTTTCTTT
size: few; D: .; J: TRBJ2-1; V: TRBV5-1; CDR3: CASSPGLISSYNEQFF; DNA: TGCGCCAGCAGTCCAGGACTCATCAGCTCCTACAATGAGCAGTTCTTC
size: .; D: TRBD1; J: TRBJ1-1; V: TRBV7-2; CDR3: CASSYLAGGRGTEAFF; DNA: TGTGCCAGCAGCTATTTGGCAGGGGGTCGGGGCACTGAAGCTTTCTTT
size: .; D: .; J: TRBJ1-4; V: TRBV15; CDR3: CATSREVKTGEKLFF; DNA: TGTGCCACCAGCAGAGAGGTCAAGACGGGTGAAAAACTGTTTTTT
size: few; D: .; J: TRBJ1-4; V: TRBV5-1; CDR3: CASSFDEKLFF; DNA: TGCGCCAGCAGCTTCGATGAAAAACTGTTTTTT
size: few; D: .; J: TRBJ2-2; V: TRBV5-1; CDR3: CASSSDSTGELFF; DNA: TGCGCCAGCAGCTCCGACTCCACCGGGGAGCTGTTTTTT
size: .; D: .; J: TRBJ1-3; V: TRBV30; CDR3: CAWSVTFGNTIYF; DNA: TGTGCCTGGAGTGTAACTTTTGGAAACACCATATATTTT
size: few; D: TRBD2; J: TRBJ2-5; V: TRBV11-1; CDR3: CASSLMGLASETQYF; DNA: TGTGCCAGCAGCTTAATGGGACTAGCCTCAGAGACCCAGTACTTC
size: .; D: TRBD2; J: TRBJ2-3; V: TRBV7-2; CDR3: CASSLVGGSTDTQYF; DNA: TGTGCCAGCAGCTTAGTGGGGGGGAGCACAGATACGCAGTATTTT
size: .; D: TRBD1; J: TRBJ1-4; V: TRBV7-2; CDR3: CASSSQGAYEKLFF; DNA: TGTGCCAGCAGCTCTCAGGGGGCTTATGAAAAACTGTTTTTT
size: few; D: .; J: TRBJ2-1; V: TRBV2; CDR3: CASSELGGHYNEQFF; DNA: TGTGCCAGCAGTGAATTAGGCGGCCACTACAATGAGCAGTTCTTC
size: .; D: .; J: TRBJ1-2; V: TRBV28; CDR3: CASSSNPGYTF; DNA: TGTGCCAGCAGTTCCAATCCCGGCTACACCTTC
size: few; D: TRBD2; J: TRBJ2-3; V: TRBV7-2; CDR3: CASSLDSGTTDTQYF; DNA: TGTGCCAGCAGCTTAGACAGCGGGACGACAGATACGCAGTATTTT
size: few; D: .; J: TRBJ2-1; V: TRBV28; CDR3: CASSLWPNHEQFF; DNA: TGTGCCAGCAGTTTATGGCCTAATCATGAGCAGTTCTTC
size: .; D: .; J: TRBJ2-1; V: TRBV4-3; CDR3: CASSQEGRLPGNNEQFF; DNA: TGCGCCAGCAGCCAAGAAGGCAGACTACCTGGGAACAATGAGCAGTTCTTC
size: .; D: TRBD2; J: TRBJ2-1; V: TRBV7-9; CDR3: CASTLPARGSGGNNEQFF; DNA: TGTGCCAGCACCCTCCCAGCACGCGGGAGTGGAGGAAACAATGAGCAGTTCTTC
size: .; D: TRBD2; J: TRBJ2-3; V: TRBV7-2; CDR3: CASTRTSGGTDTQYF; DNA: TGTGCCAGCACACGGACTAGCGGTGGTACAGATACGCAGTATTTT
size: .; D: TRBD2; J: TRBJ2-4; V: TRBV4-3; CDR3: CASSQGSLAGADGAKNIQYF; DNA: TGCGCCAGCAGCCAAGGTTCCCTAGCGGGAGCTGACGGAGCCAAAAACATTCAGTACTTC
size: .; D: .; J: TRBJ2-5; V: TRBV18; CDR3: CASSPVQAVETQYF; DNA: TGTGCCAGCTCACCCGTACAGGCAGTGGAGACCCAGTACTTC
size: few; D: .; J: TRBJ2-1; V: TRBV7-2; CDR3: CASSLTAINEQFF; DNA: TGTGCCAGCAGCTTGACAGCGATCAATGAGCAGTTCTTC
size: few; D: TRBD2; J: TRBJ2-3; V: TRBV5-1; CDR3: CASSLGTSESTDTQYF; DNA: TGCGCCAGCAGCTTGGGAACTAGCGAGAGCACAGATACGCAGTATTTT
size: few; D: TRBD2; J: TRBJ2-7; V: TRBV5-1; CDR3: CASSPGLAGQGEQYF; DNA: TGCGCCAGCAGCCCGGGACTAGCGGGACAGGGCGAGCAGTACTTC
size: .; D: .; J: TRBJ2-3; V: TRBV4-2; CDR3: CASSLSFPKPGLFSTDTQYF; DNA: TGTGCCAGCAGCCTCTCCTTCCCAAAACCAGGACTCTTCTCCACAGATACGCAGTATTTT
size: few; D: .; J: TRBJ2-1; V: TRBV2; CDR3: CASKESSSYNEQFF; DNA: TGTGCCAGCAAAGAATCGAGCTCCTACAATGAGCAGTTCTTC
size: few; D: TRBD2; J: TRBJ2-1; V: TRBV7-9; CDR3: CASSSAAGTSGVYNEQFF; DNA: TGTGCCAGCAGCTCCGCCGCCGGGACTAGCGGAGTTTACAATGAGCAGTTCTTC
size: .; D: .; J: TRBJ2-1; V: TRBV5-1; CDR3: CASSQEGVGYQHEQFF; DNA: TGCGCCAGCAGCCAAGAGGGGGTTGGGTACCAGCATGAGCAGTTCTTC
size: few; D: TRBD1; J: TRBJ2-5; V: TRBV19; CDR3: CASSFRWDRGRETQYF; DNA: TGTGCCAGTAGTTTCCGATGGGACAGGGGGCGAGAGACCCAGTACTTC
size: .; D: .; J: TRBJ2-5; V: TRBV7-2; CDR3: CASSLDQRQETQYF; DNA: TGTGCCAGCAGCTTAGATCAGCGGCAAGAGACCCAGTACTTC
size: .; D: TRBD1; J: TRBJ1-2; V: TRBV6-5; CDR3: CASSWDRGHGYTF; DNA: TGTGCCAGCAGTTGGGACAGGGGGCATGGCTACACCTTC
size: few; D: TRBD1; J: TRBJ2-5; V: TRBV30; CDR3: CAWDRGYQETQYF; DNA: TGTGCCTGGGACAGGGGGTACCAAGAGACCCAGTACTTC
size: .; D: .; J: TRBJ1-4; V: TRBV4-3; CDR3: CASSGGGAGEKLFF; DNA: TGCGCCAGCAGCGGCGGAGGGGCAGGGGAAAAACTGTTTTTT
size: few; D: .; J: TRBJ2-7; V: TRBV20-1; CDR3: CSASGSYEQYF; DNA: TGCAGTGCCAGCGGCTCCTACGAGCAGTACTTC
size: few; D: .; J: TRBJ2-7; V: TRBV29-1; CDR3: CSALDEDIYEQYF; DNA: TGCAGCGCCCTGGATGAGGACATCTACGAGCAGTACTTC
size: .; D: TRBD2; J: TRBJ2-3; V: TRBV28; CDR3: CASSLLGGRAGYGTDTQYF; DNA: TGTGCCAGCAGTTTATTGGGCGGGAGGGCCGGCTACGGCACAGATACGCAGTATTTT
size: .; D: .; J: TRBJ2-5; V: TRBV7-2; CDR3: CASSPRGGEMGLKTQYF; DNA: TGTGCCAGCAGCCCCCGAGGCGGGGAGATGGGTTTAAAGACCCAGTACTTC
size: few; D: .; J: TRBJ2-1; V: TRBV25-1; CDR3: CASSPRLSYNEQFF; DNA: TGTGCCAGCAGTCCGAGGTTGTCCTACAATGAGCAGTTCTTC
size: .; D: .; J: TRBJ1-2; V: TRBV20-1; CDR3: CSATGDGYTF; DNA: TGCAGTGCTACGGGGGACGGCTACACCTTC